The text below deals with one T cell receptor beta chain. Antigen: not known. There are 14 residues in the CDR3. The entry originates in a study of T cells expressing NK-cell markers. General observations from the study: The leading position in the CD3+CD56-NKG2C+ fraction of a few donors also went to these clonotypes.

The authors made TCR beta cDNA libraries by 5'RACE template switching. This switching added a universal primer site and UMIs. TCRdb reworked the 5' RACE reads into one entry per CDR3 protein, no DNA. Here the sample table reports roughly 110,000 distinct CDR3 sequences. The sequenced sample consisted of blood T cells: a sorted CD56 or NKG2C T cell subset, CD4+ or CD8+ T cells, or bulk PBMC T cells (not recorded which). This clonotype originated in a woman between 18 and 75 years old in good health. V and J are TRBV12-3 or TRBV12-4 and TRBJ2-1; the TCRdb call, TRBD2, lacks DNA for checking. The CDR3 reads CASTLTSEYNEQFF.